Below, 25 T cell receptor beta chains from the same sample are listed, as sequenced in a study of T cell repertoires in cytomegalovirus infection. TCRdb reprocessed the reads with MiXCR, giving one entry per CDR3 protein. The sample holds approximately 290,000 distinct CDR3 sequences, roughly 23% seen once. The sample consisted of PBMCs. These receptor sequences come from a human donor in good health (CMV status not recorded). Some clones in this sample may be carry-over from other donors' samples.

This clonotype was picked up a small number of times. The chain employs TRBV5-4 and TRBJ1-3; possibly TRBD1 for D (6 bases). V lost 4 bases, J lost 3 bases, and 11 bases lay in between. The CDR3 spans 14 residues. Germline V gene lookup returns CDR1 SGHNT and CDR2 YYREEE (reference sequence). In DNA, the CDR3 is TGTGCCAGCAGCACCTACAGGGATGGAAACACCATATATTTT. It yields the protein CASSTYRDGNTIYF.

This clonotype has just a few counts. The genes are TRBV18 and TRBJ2-3; 13 nucleotides match TRBD2. J was trimmed by 10 bases and V by 3 bases; bases with no gene match: 13. CDR1 and CDR2 (germline): KGHSH, LQKENI. There are 17 residues in the CDR3. The CDR3 bases are TGTGCCAGCTCACCGGGTACTAGCGGGAGGGCCGCTTCCTCGCAGTATTTT. Translated, it gives CASSPGTSGRAASSQYF. The variable domain in full, completed from reference TRBV18 and TRBJ2-3, reads NAGVMQNPRHLVRRRGQEARLRCSPMKGHSHVYWYRQLPEEGLKFMVYLQKENIIDESGMPKERFSAEFPKEGPSILRIQQVVRGDSAAYFCASSPGTSGRAASSQYFGPGTRLTVL.

The table lists this clonotype with a few counts. V and J are TRBV29-1 and TRBJ2-1; D is unclear. Between the trimmed V and J ends, which lost 1 base and 2 bases, there was a span of 9 bases. The CDR3 length is 14 residues. Per the germline V gene, CDR1 is SQVTM and CDR2 is ANQGSEA. The CDR3 loop reads CSVEAQPPYNEQFF. CDR3 bases: TGCAGCGTTGAAGCACAACCTCCCTACAATGAGCAGTTCTTC.

In its sample, this clonotype was seen many times. The chain joins TRBV7-9 to TRBJ1-1; D is possibly TRBD1 (5 bases). Trimming took off 5 bases at V and 6 bases at J, with 19 bases between the two ends. Germline CDR1 and CDR2: SEHNR and FQNEAQ (reference sequence). This CDR3 is 15 amino acids long. CDR3 DNA sequence: TGTGCCAGCAGCAGAGGAGGATGGGGGTCCGCTGAAGCTTTCTTT. Translation: CASSRGGWGSAEAFF.

This clonotype was seen at least ten times. The rearrangement uses TRBV5-1 and TRBJ2-5; TRBD2 aligns across 7 bases. V dropped 4 bases and J dropped 2; count of bases not matched to a gene: 8. The CDR3 is made up of 15 amino acids. The germline CDR1 and CDR2 sequences are SGHRS and YFSETQ. CDR3 DNA sequence: TGCGCCAGCAGCCGATTAGCGGGTCATCAAGAGACCCAGTACTTC. Translating gives CASSRLAGHQETQYF. The full variable domain, completed using reference TRBV5-1 and TRBJ2-5, is KAGVTQTPRYLIKTRGQQVTLSCSPISGHRSVSWYQQTPGQGLQFLFEYFSETQRNKGNFPGRFSGRQFSNSRSEMNVSTLELGDSALYLCASSRLAGHQETQYFGPGTRLLVL.

The J gene is TRBJ2-7, the V gene TRBV28; TRBD1 or TRBD2 may be the D gene (5 bases each). With 4 bases removed from V and 4 bases from J, the gap between germline ends came to 17 bases. The CDR3 contains 15 residues. CDR1 and CDR2 (germline): MDHEN, SYDVKM. CDR3 sequence (DNA): TGTGCCAGCAGTTCCTCTAGTGTCGGGGCGTACGAGCAGTACTTC. Its translation: CASSSSSVGAYEQYF.

This clonotype occurred a few times. V usage is TRBV6-6 and J usage is TRBJ2-3; possibly TRBD2 for D (5 bases). The CDR3 length is 15 residues. The V end lost 2 bases, the J end lost 0 bases, and 9 bases lay between the germline ends. Germline-derived CDR1 and CDR2 are MNHNY and SVGAGI (reference sequence). The CDR3 sequence: CASSYPRTSTDTQYF. In DNA form, the CDR3 reads TGTGCCAGCAGTTACCCACGGACTAGCACAGATACGCAGTATTTT.

This chain joins TRBV7-6 and TRBJ2-4; a possible D gene is TRBD1 (5 bases). V was pared by 5 bases and J by 8 bases, with 19 bases between. The germline V gene encodes CDR1 SGHVS and CDR2 FNYEAQ. The length of the CDR3 is 15 residues. CDR3 in amino acids: CASSPYRQGRDIQYF. Here the CDR3 DNA reads TGTGCCAGCAGCCCATATCGGCAGGGTAGAGACATTCAGTACTTC.

The rearrangement uses TRBV19 and TRBJ1-1; D not certain. In germline, CDR1 is LNHDA, CDR2 SQIVND (reference sequence). Between the trimmed V and J ends, which lost 5 bases and 5 bases, there was a span of 12 bases. The CDR3 contains 13 residues. The CDR3: CASSRAWSTEAFF. CDR3 nucleotides: TGTGCCAGTAGTCGCGCCTGGTCAACTGAAGCTTTCTTT.

V gene TRBV5-1 combines with J gene TRBJ2-3; 7 nucleotides align to TRBD2. V shed 0 bases, J shed 3 bases, and the junction held 4 bases outside the gene matches. The CDR3 runs 15 residues. In germline, CDR1 is SGHRS, CDR2 YFSETQ. CDR3: CASSLGAGVTDTQYF. The CDR3, as DNA: TGCGCCAGCAGCTTGGGGGCGGGAGTTACAGATACGCAGTATTTT.

This clonotype came up many times. An end of the junction does not agree with germline; a read error may underlie this. This chain joins TRBV27 and TRBJ2-1; D uncertain. The germline V gene has CDR1 MNHEY and CDR2 SMNVEV (reference sequence). The CDR3 covers 15 residues. CDR3 protein: CASSLRAGSSNEQFF. In DNA, the CDR3 is TGTGCCAGCAGTTTAAGGGCAGGTTCCTCCAATGAGCAGTTCTTC.

V usage is TRBV25-1 and J usage is TRBJ2-7, with D hard to call. Germline V gives CDR1 MGHDK, CDR2 SYGVNS. The CDR3 is 14 residues long. V gave up 3 bases and J gave up 3 bases, with 12 bases separating them. CDR3 nucleotides: TGTGCCAGCAGTGATACCAGGTCGCTCTACGAGCAGTACTTC. This sequence encodes CASSDTRSLYEQYF.

The table lists this clonotype with many counts. V usage is TRBV11-2 and J usage is TRBJ2-7, with a tentative D call TRBD1 (6 bases). CDR1 and CDR2 from the germline V gene are SGHAT and FQNNGV. CDR3 length: 16 amino acids. Between the trimmed V and J ends, which lost 5 bases and 1 base, there was a span of 18 bases. CDR3 in amino acids: CASSTNFGQLSYEQYF. DNA for the CDR3: TGTGCCAGCAGCACCAACTTCGGACAGTTATCCTACGAGCAGTACTTC.

The chain recombines TRBV9 with TRBJ2-7; D not certain. This CDR3 has 13 amino acids. The V and J ends lost 0 bases and 1 base respectively, with 5 bases between them. CDR1 SGDLS and CDR2 YYNGEE come from the germline V gene. CDR3 region: CASSVGSSYEQYF. CDR3 DNA sequence: TGTGCCAGCAGCGTAGGCAGTTCCTACGAGCAGTACTTC.

This clonotype was counted between two and nine times. This chain joins TRBV5-6 and TRBJ2-7; perhaps TRBD2 as D (5 bases). Germline V gene data show CDR1 as SGHDT and CDR2 as YYEEEE. The CDR3 sequence is 14 residues long. V was shortened by 4 bases and J by 2 bases, with 13 bases between the two germline ends. The CDR3 DNA reads as TGTGCCAGCAGCCTTCTCAGCGGTACCTACGAGCAGTACTTC. It codes for CASSLLSGTYEQYF. Drawing the rest from reference TRBV5-6 and TRBJ2-7, the complete variable domain is DAGVTQSPTHLIKTRGQQVTLRCSPKSGHDTVSWYQQALGQGPQFIFQYYEEEERQRGNFPDRFSGHQFPNYSSELNVNALLLGDSALYLCASSLLSGTYEQYFGPGTRLTVT.

In its sample, this clonotype was seen many times. The chain combines TRBV7-2 with TRBJ1-1; D not certain. This CDR3 is 15 amino acids long. V lost 2 bases, J lost 1 base, and 11 bases lay in between. Per the germline V gene, CDR1 is SGHTA and CDR2 is FQGNSA. The CDR3 is CASSLTSLQNTEAFF. For the CDR3, the DNA is TGTGCCAGCAGCTTAACATCCCTCCAGAACACTGAAGCTTTCTTT.

The chain combines TRBV20-1 with TRBJ2-3; tentatively, D is TRBD2 (7 bases). In germline, CDR1 is DFQATT, CDR2 SNEGSKA (reference sequence). This CDR3 region has 14 residues. V was pared by 4 bases and J by 5 bases, with 16 bases between. The CDR3 loop reads CSAKRGGAIDTQYF. The CDR3 region has the DNA TGCAGTGCTAAGAGAGGGGGGGCCATAGATACGCAGTATTTT.

For this clonotype: Just one base apart from a much larger clone, this may be a read error. V and J are TRBV7-3 and TRBJ2-4; 7 bases match TRBD2. The CDR3 extends over 18 amino acids. The germline V gene has CDR1 SGHTA and CDR2 FQGTGA. Written as DNA, the CDR3 is TGTGCCAGCAACTTAGGTGGGCCCGGGACTACCCCAAAAAACATTCAGTACTTC. Protein: CASNLGGPGTTPKNIQYF.

The chain is built from TRBV27 and TRBJ1-1, with D possibly being TRBD1 (5 bases). The germline V gene encodes CDR1 MNHEY and CDR2 SMNVEV (reference sequence). The V end was cut by 5 bases, the J end by 4 bases, with 17 bases between. This CDR3 has 15 amino acids. The CDR3 is CASSKTRDGFTEAFF. DNA of the CDR3: TGTGCCAGCAGTAAGACAAGGGACGGCTTCACTGAAGCTTTCTTT.

The V call is TRBV24-1, the J call TRBJ2-3; tentatively, D is TRBD1 (6 bases). Germline V gene sequence: CDR1 KGHDR, CDR2 SFDVKD. This CDR3 region has 15 residues. Trimming stripped 5 bases from V and 0 bases from J, with 11 bases between. The CDR3 DNA reads as TGTGCCACCAGTGTCCCCACAGGGAGCACAGATACGCAGTATTTT. Residues: CATSVPTGSTDTQYF.

The V call is TRBV20-1, the J call TRBJ2-1; 11 bases are a match to TRBD2. Germline V gives CDR1 DFQATT, CDR2 SNEGSKA (reference sequence). The junction had 10 bases not matched to a gene; V was cut back by 0 bases and J by 9 bases. This CDR3 has 16 amino acids. The CDR3 DNA reads TGCAGTGCTAGAGATCCGTCCACTAGCGGGAGTGGTGAGCAGTTCTTC. It translates to CSARDPSTSGSGEQFF.

The rearrangement links TRBV11-2 to TRBJ1-1; a weak D match, TRBD1 (5 bases). Germline V gives CDR1 SGHAT, CDR2 FQNNGV. This CDR3 spans 16 amino acids. Trimming stripped 4 bases from V and 5 bases from J, with 20 bases between. The CDR3 nucleotides read TGTGCCAGCAGCTCAGAACCGGAGGGGATGGGGACTGAAGCTTTCTTT. It translates to CASSSEPEGMGTEAFF.

The chain carries TRBV7-3 and TRBJ2-3; D is possibly TRBD1 (6 bases). CDR1 is SGHTA and CDR2 is FQGTGA in the germline V gene. There are 12 residues in the CDR3. V was pared by 4 bases and J by 10 bases, with 12 bases between. The CDR3 DNA reads TGTGCCAGCAGCTCAATGGGGGCCGCGCAGTATTTT. This translates into CASSSMGAAQYF. The entire variable domain, with the rest obtained from reference TRBV7-3 and TRBJ2-3, is as follows: GAGVSQTPSNKVTEKGKYVELRCDPISGHTALYWYRQSLGQGPEFLIYFQGTGAADDSGLPNDRFFAVRPEGSVSTLKIQRTERGDSAVYLCASSSMGAAQYFGPGTRLTVL.

The chain combines TRBV19 with TRBJ2-3; a possible D gene is TRBD2 (6 bases). V was cut by 5 bases and J by 0 bases, with 15 bases left in between. CDR3 length: 16 amino acids. Germline V gene sequence: CDR1 LNHDA, CDR2 SQIVND (reference sequence). CDR3 sequence reads: CASSLAVSGSTDTQYF. CDR3 nucleotides: TGTGCCAGTAGTCTCGCTGTTAGCGGAAGCACAGATACGCAGTATTTT.

This rearrangement joins TRBV5-5 to TRBJ2-3; weak D call: TRBD1 (6 bases). V was shortened by 0 bases and J by 3 bases, with 14 bases between the two germline ends. The germline gives CDR1 SGHKS, CDR2 YYEKEE (reference sequence). This CDR3 is 16 amino acids long. CDR3 sequence: CASSLAVRGPTDTQYF. DNA of the CDR3: TGTGCCAGCAGCTTGGCCGTCAGGGGCCCGACAGATACGCAGTATTTT.